The sequence of this TCR beta chain was determined in a study of blood T cell repertoires in COVID-19. Study-wide background: From the United States, Italy and Spain came samples of acute and convalescent COVID-19. Nucleic acid was either cDNA or gDNA, and it came from T cells, B-cell-depleted T cells, or PBMCs.

Measured with immunoSEQ multiplex PCR; TCRdb has only the in-frame clones, and not every one. The sample lists 100,000 to 150,000 clones, 90% seen once, with around 3.7% in the top ten. Sequencing used peripheral blood. The TCR originated in a man in his fifties or sixties with active COVID-19.

DNA of the CDR3: TGCAGCGTTTCCCCCGGGGAGGGACGAACTGAAGCTTTCTTT. Its translation is CSVSPGEGRTEAFF. The chain couples TRBV29-1 to TRBJ1-1, with a possible D match to TRBD1 (5 bases). Germline CDR1 and CDR2: SQVTM and ANQGSEA. Trimming left V 5 bases short and J 5 bases short, with 18 bases between. The CDR3 runs 14 residues.